These 26 T cell receptor beta chains share one sample of origin, sequenced in a study of graft-versus-host responses after intestinal transplantation. Here immunoSEQ multiplex PCR was the method, and the copy in TCRdb shows in-frame clones only, minus some. The table has over 90,000 clones, roughly nine tenths seen once; the top ten hold around 0.49%. These receptors are not linked to any known antigen. This material consisted of unstimulated CD8+ T cells sorted from spleen or lymph node cells, taken before intestinal transplant. All receptors derive from a human donor who received an intestinal transplant.

This clone was seen just once. V and J are TRBV13 and TRBJ2-5, with 9 bases aligning to TRBD2. This CDR3 comprises 16 residues. CDR1 PRHDT and CDR2 FYEKMQ come from the germline V gene (reference sequence). With V trimmed by 2 bases and J by 4 bases, 8 bases remained unmatched. In DNA form, the CDR3 reads TGTGCCAGCAGCTTAAATGCGGGAGGGCCGGGAGAGACCCAGTACTTC. Encoded protein: CASSLNAGGPGETQYF.

The chain employs TRBV19 and TRBJ2-5, with 9 bases lining up with TRBD1. With 5 bases clipped from V and 2 bases from J, the junction kept 3 bases outside the gene matches. The length of the CDR3 is 14 residues. Germline-derived CDR1 and CDR2 are LNHDA and SQIVND (reference sequence). The chain's CDR3 is CASSDRGYQETQYF. The CDR3 nucleotides read TGTGCCAGTAGTGACAGGGGGTATCAAGAGACCCAGTACTTC.

The V gene is TRBV5-4, the J gene TRBJ2-7, with a tentative D call TRBD2 (5 bases). Germline V gene lookup returns CDR1 SGHNT and CDR2 YYREEE (reference sequence). V was pared by 5 bases and J by 5 bases, with 17 bases between. This CDR3 contains 14 residues. This CDR3 is CASSLGLATHEQYF. DNA of the CDR3: TGTGCCAGCAGTTTAGGTCTAGCAACCCACGAGCAGTACTTC.

The chain employs TRBV4-1 and TRBJ2-3; possibly TRBD1 for D (6 bases). V lost 2 bases, J lost 6 bases, and 6 bases lay in between. Germline V gene data show CDR1 as MGHRA and CDR2 as YSYEKL. CDR3 length equals 12 residues. CDR3 bases: TGCGCCAGCAGCCAAAGGGGGGATACGCAGTATTTT. Its translation is CASSQRGDTQYF.

The chain carries TRBV5-1 and TRBJ2-5, with 7 bases aligning to TRBD1. V gave up 4 bases and J gave up 0 bases; unmatched junction bases: 9. Germline V gives CDR1 SGHRS, CDR2 YFSETQ. This CDR3 region has 16 residues. The CDR3: CASSQTPTGYQETQYF. The CDR3 nucleotides are TGCGCCAGCAGCCAAACCCCGACAGGGTACCAAGAGACCCAGTACTTC.

The V call is TRBV7-9, the J call TRBJ1-1; TRBD1 aligns across 8 bases. J gave up 4 bases and V 2 bases, and 3 bases lay outside the gene matches. The CDR3 length is 14 residues. In germline, CDR1 is SEHNR, CDR2 FQNEAQ (reference sequence). CDR3 residues: CASSLPGQVTEAFF. The CDR3 region has the DNA TGTGCCAGCAGCTTACCGGGACAGGTCACTGAAGCTTTCTTT.

V gene TRBV2 combines with J gene TRBJ2-1; tentatively, D is TRBD1 (6 bases). Germline CDR1 is SNHLY and CDR2 is FYNNEI. The CDR3 is made up of 17 amino acids. V was clipped by 4 bases and J by 2 bases, with 18 bases between them. The CDR3 here is CASSGDTTDRTYNEQFF. The CDR3, as DNA: TGTGCCAGCAGTGGGGACACGACGGACAGAACCTACAATGAGCAGTTCTTC. Variable domain in full (rest from reference TRBV2 and TRBJ2-1): EPEVTQTPSHQVTQMGQEVILRCVPISNHLYFYWYRQILGQKVEFLVSFYNNEISEKSEIFDDQFSVERPDGSNFTLKIRSTKLEDSAMYFCASSGDTTDRTYNEQFFGPGTRLTVL.

The chain employs TRBV9 and TRBJ2-1; tentative D call: TRBD1 (5 bases). The CDR3 runs to 14 residues. V lost 0 bases to trimming and J lost 12 bases, with 16 bases between them. Germline loops: CDR1 SGDLS, CDR2 YYNGEE. The CDR3 DNA reads TGTGCCAGCAGCGTAGCAGGGTCCGAAGAAACGCAGTTCTTC. It specifies CASSVAGSEETQFF.

The V call is TRBV29-1, the J call TRBJ2-7; no clear D gene. Germline V gene sequence: CDR1 SQVTM, CDR2 ANQGSEA. This CDR3 spans 12 amino acids. V lost 4 bases and J lost 4, with 11 bases in between. This CDR3 reads CSVVLGEYEQYF. The CDR3 DNA follows: TGCAGCGTTGTACTGGGCGAGTACGAGCAGTACTTC.

In nucleotides, the CDR3 is TGTGCCACCAGCAGAGGTCCCGGGACAGGAGGGCTGAACGGCTACACCTTC. It is translated as CATSRGPGTGGLNGYTF. The chain uses TRBV15 and TRBJ1-2, with 8 positions matching TRBD1. Germline CDR1 reads LNHNV; CDR2 reads YYDKDF (reference sequence). The V gene end was trimmed by 1 base and the J gene end by 8 bases; junction bases not matched to a gene: 15. This CDR3 comprises 17 residues.

V is TRBV7-9 and J is TRBJ1-5; 8 nucleotides match TRBD1. The germline CDR1 and CDR2 sequences are SEHNR and FQNEAQ (reference sequence). This CDR3 contains 13 residues. Trimming removed 5 bases from V and 4 bases from J; junction bases left unmatched: 1. This CDR3 is CASSGTGNQPQHF. In nucleotides, the CDR3 is TGTGCCAGCAGCGGGACAGGTAATCAGCCCCAGCATTTT.

The chain recombines TRBV21-1 with TRBJ1-2; the table gives TRBD1 as D, unverified against the DNA. TRBV21-1 is marked as a pseudogene. This CDR3 contains 18 residues. CDR3 sequence (DNA): TGTGCCAGCAGCAAAGGTTATGTGGGACAGGCCGCTAACTATGGCTACACCTTC. This sequence encodes CASSKGYVGQAANYGYTF.

The chain combines TRBV27 with TRBJ2-3, with 7 bases matching TRBD2. The J segment lost 6 bases and the V segment lost 0 bases, leaving 12 bases of the junction unmatched. Germline CDR1 and CDR2: MNHEY and SMNVEV (reference sequence). This CDR3 contains 17 residues. The CDR3 coding sequence is TGTGCCAGCAGTTTATCGGGGGAGGGGATCCCCGAGGATACGCAGTATTTT. It specifies CASSLSGEGIPEDTQYF.

CDR3 loop: CASRWTSGNEQFF. CDR3 coding DNA: TGTGCCAGCAGATGGACTAGCGGGAATGAGCAGTTCTTC. J is TRBJ2-1 and V is TRBV28; 11 nucleotides line up with TRBD2. CDR1 MDHEN and CDR2 SYDVKM come from the germline V gene. V trimming: 6 bases; J trimming: 7 bases; junction bases outside the gene matches: 2. The CDR3 sequence is 13 residues long.

This clone has a handful of counts. The J gene is TRBJ1-1, the V gene TRBV30; 10 positions agree with TRBD1. The CDR3 is made up of 14 amino acids. The junction had 9 bases not matched to a gene; V was cut back by 4 bases and J by 7 bases. Per the germline V gene, CDR1 is GTSNPN and CDR2 is SVGIG (reference sequence). The chain's CDR3 is CAWNPGQGISEAFF. In DNA form, the CDR3 reads TGTGCCTGGAACCCGGGACAGGGGATTAGTGAAGCTTTCTTT.

The chain recombines TRBV19 with TRBJ2-1; 11 bases map to TRBD2. The J segment lost 3 bases and the V segment lost 5 bases, leaving 15 bases of the junction unmatched. Germline CDR1 reads LNHDA; CDR2 reads SQIVND (reference sequence). There are 19 residues in the CDR3. Here the CDR3 DNA reads TGTGCCAGTAGTCTTTTGCCTAGCGGGGGGAAGCGGGTCTACAATGAGCAGTTCTTC. It translates to CASSLLPSGGKRVYNEQFF.

The chain has TRBV19 and TRBJ2-1; 13 bases are a match to TRBD2. This CDR3 contains 16 residues. With V trimmed by 6 bases and J by 8 bases, 10 bases remained unmatched. Germline V gene data show CDR1 as LNHDA and CDR2 as SQIVND (reference sequence). The CDR3 DNA follows: TGTGCCAGTAGACTAGCGGGAGGGCTGATTAGGGATGAGCAGTTCTTC. Its translation: CASRLAGGLIRDEQFF.

The chain joins TRBV5-8 to TRBJ2-7, with D possibly being TRBD2 (6 bases). Germline loops: CDR1 SGHTS, CDR2 YDEGEE. V lost 2 bases and J lost 6, with 15 bases in between. This CDR3 comprises 14 residues. The DNA for the CDR3 is TGTGCCAGCAGCTTCTTCGGCTCGGAGGGCGAGCAGTACTTC. Protein sequence: CASSFFGSEGEQYF.

The rearrangement joins TRBV2 to TRBJ2-7; 7 nucleotides line up with TRBD2. The germline gives CDR1 SNHLY, CDR2 FYNNEI. The CDR3 has 14 amino acids. V trimming: 7 bases; J trimming: 3 bases; junction bases outside the gene matches: 9. In nucleotides, the CDR3 is TGTGCCAGCACCACACAGCGGGATAGCTACGAGCAGTACTTC. This sequence encodes CASTTQRDSYEQYF.

V usage is TRBV10-2 and J usage is TRBJ1-5; 9 nucleotides match TRBD1. The CDR3 loop spans 13 amino acids. CDR1 is WSHSY and CDR2 is SAAADI in the germline V gene. Trimming at V came to 8 bases and at J to 4 bases, leaving 3 bases not matched to a gene. This CDR3 is CASGTGRNQPQHF. The CDR3 region has the DNA TGCGCCAGCGGGACAGGGAGGAATCAGCCCCAGCATTTT.

The V gene is TRBV9, the J gene TRBJ2-7, with D hard to call. There are 14 residues in the CDR3. Germline lookup yields CDR1 SGDLS and CDR2 YYNGEE. V was cut by 1 base and J by 2 bases, with 10 bases left in between. CDR3 coding DNA: TGTGCCAGCAGCGTAAGCGCCAGCGCCTACGAGCAGTACTTC. Translated: CASSVSASAYEQYF.

This sequence joins TRBV6-1 and TRBJ2-5; 8 bases fit TRBD1. The CDR3 runs 15 residues. Germline CDR1 reads MNHNS; CDR2 reads SASEGT. Germline trimming cut 11 bases from V and 2 bases from J; bases unmatched to any gene: 13. CDR3 in amino acids: CASGPTGVRQETQYF. Written as DNA, the CDR3 is TGTGCCTCCGGCCCGACAGGGGTTCGACAAGAGACCCAGTACTTC.

The chain recombines TRBV27 with TRBJ2-7; 11 bases are a match to TRBD1. V shed 4 bases and J 3 bases; nucleotides not matched to a gene: 2. The length of the CDR3 is 14 residues. Germline CDR1 reads MNHEY; CDR2 reads SMNVEV (reference sequence). CDR3 bases: TGTGCCAGCAGTTATGGGACAGGGGGCTACGAGCAGTACTTC. Translating gives CASSYGTGGYEQYF.

The genes are TRBV5-1 and TRBJ2-1, with TRBD1 matching over 10 bases. Germline CDR1 SGHRS, CDR2 YFSETQ. The CDR3 is 15 residues long. With V trimmed by 5 bases and J by 9 bases, 11 bases remained unmatched. CDR3 in amino acids: CASSLPGQGKGEQFF. The CDR3 DNA reads TGCGCCAGCAGTTTACCGGGACAGGGGAAGGGTGAGCAGTTCTTC.

J is TRBJ1-1 and V is TRBV4-3, with 11 bases fitting TRBD1. The CDR3 sequence is 14 residues long. CDR1 is LGHNA, CDR2 YSLEER, per germline. V was pared by 6 bases and J by 7 bases, with 7 bases of the junction left unmatched. The CDR3 nucleotides read TGCGCCAGCAGTTGGGACAGGGGGAACGATGAAGCTTTCTTT. Protein product: CASSWDRGNDEAFF.

V usage is TRBV4-3 and J usage is TRBJ1-6; 11 bases are a match to TRBD1. CDR1 is LGHNA and CDR2 is YSLEER in the germline V gene. V trimming: 6 bases; J trimming: 8 bases; junction bases outside the gene matches: 9. The CDR3 contains 16 residues. The CDR3 region has the DNA TGCGCCAGCAGGGACAGGGGGCTAACAGGGGATTCACCCCTCCACTTT. This gives the protein CASRDRGLTGDSPLHF.